One sample yielded the 13 T cell receptor beta chains listed below, sequenced in a study of beta chain features in type 1 diabetes. Isolated RNA was reverse transcribed in full, so expressed TCRB transcripts were sequenced. Libraries were prepared by immunoSEQ multiplex PCR; TCRdb keeps only in-frame clonotypes and omits some of them. The sample records around 310,000 clones, about 10% being singletons. Source material: naive CD4+ T cells from blood. The receptors originated from a woman younger than 45 in good health.

Concerning this clone itself: This sample also contains other DNA sequences that code for the same CDR3. This sequence joins TRBV19 and TRBJ2-1; the match to TRBD2 covers 9 bases. The CDR3 has 16 amino acids. Germline loops: CDR1 LNHDA, CDR2 SQIVND (reference sequence). J gave up 0 bases and V 3 bases, and 3 bases lay outside the gene matches. The CDR3 DNA follows: TGTGCCAGTAGTATGTCACTAGCGGGCTCCTACAATGAGCAGTTCTTC. Its translation: CASSMSLAGSYNEQFF.

V gene TRBV28 combines with J gene TRBJ1-5, with TRBD1 matching over 10 bases. The CDR3 length is 15 residues. Germline loops: CDR1 MDHEN, CDR2 SYDVKM. The J segment lost 1 base and the V segment lost 5 bases, leaving 2 bases of the junction unmatched. The CDR3 sequence: CASSGGQGSNQPQHF. The CDR3 region has the DNA TGTGCCAGCAGTGGGGGACAGGGGAGCAATCAGCCCCAGCATTTT.

This clone appeared a few times. This chain links TRBV9 with TRBJ2-5; 7 bases match TRBD1. Germline V gene sequence: CDR1 SGDLS, CDR2 YYNGEE. The length of the CDR3 is 14 residues. V gave up 4 bases and J gave up 4 bases; unmatched junction bases: 7. In DNA, the CDR3 is TGTGCCAGCAGCTTTCGAGACAGGGCAGAGACCCAGTACTTC. Amino acids: CASSFRDRAETQYF.

This clone was counted only a few times. V and J are TRBV28 and TRBJ2-7; D is uncertain. V was clipped by 6 bases and J by 3 bases, with 6 bases between them. Germline V CDR1 and CDR2: MDHEN, SYDVKM. The CDR3 is 11 residues long. The CDR3 loop is CASSHIYEQYF. CDR3 DNA sequence: TGTGCCAGCAGCCACATCTACGAGCAGTACTTC.

The V gene is TRBV6-6, the J gene TRBJ2-1, with 7 bases fitting TRBD2. Germline CDR1 is MNHNY and CDR2 is SVGAGI (reference sequence). The CDR3 has 14 amino acids. With V trimmed by 2 bases and J by 6 bases, 4 bases remained unmatched. This CDR3 is CASSYSGEPNEQFF. The CDR3 coding sequence is TGTGCCAGCAGTTACAGCGGGGAGCCCAATGAGCAGTTCTTC.

This clone was seen a handful of times. The J gene is TRBJ2-1, the V gene TRBV18; D is perhaps TRBD1 (6 bases). V lost 3 bases to trimming and J lost 9 bases, with 15 bases between them. Per germline, CDR1 KGHSH and CDR2 LQKENI. The CDR3 has 14 residues. The CDR3 region is CASSPQGTRSEQFF. CDR3 DNA: TGTGCCAGCTCACCCCAGGGGACGAGGTCTGAGCAGTTCTTC.

This clone appeared a few times. This CDR3 is CASSRGQEHTGELFF. In nucleotides, the CDR3 is TGTGCCAGCAGTCGAGGACAGGAACACACCGGGGAGCTGTTTTTT. The genes are TRBV5-4 and TRBJ2-2, with 7 positions matching TRBD1. V shed 5 bases, J shed 3 bases, and the junction held 7 bases outside the gene matches. CDR1 is SGHNT, CDR2 YYREEE, per germline (reference sequence). The CDR3 extends over 15 amino acids.

The rearrangement joins TRBV28 to TRBJ2-6, with no clear D. The CDR3 runs to 15 residues. Looked up from germline, CDR1 is MDHEN and CDR2 is SYDVKM. V dropped 6 bases and J dropped 2 bases, with 11 bases sitting between them. The chain's CDR3 is CASSHDNPGANVLTF. The CDR3 DNA reads as TGTGCCAGCAGCCACGACAACCCTGGGGCCAACGTCCTGACTTTC. The entire variable domain, with the rest obtained from reference TRBV28 and TRBJ2-6, is as follows: DVKVTQSSRYLVKRTGEKVFLECVQDMDHENMFWYRQDPGLGLRLIYFSYDVKMKEKGDIPEGYSVSREKKERFSLILESASTNQTSMYLCASSHDNPGANVLTFGAGSRLTVL.

This clone was picked up a small number of times. The rearrangement uses TRBV7-2 and TRBJ2-3; 7 positions agree with TRBD2. The CDR3 is 19 amino acids. Germline CDR1 SGHTA, CDR2 FQGNSA. V trimming: 3 bases; J trimming: 2 bases; junction bases outside the gene matches: 17. Here the CDR3 DNA reads TGTGCCAGCAGCTTGGAGCCCTCCAGGCTAGCGGATTTCACAGATACGCAGTATTTT. Translated, it gives CASSLEPSRLADFTDTQYF.

Of note for this clone: Within the sample, other DNA sequences also encode this same CDR3. This chain joins TRBV20-1 and TRBJ2-7; D call uncertain. Germline CDR1 DFQATT, CDR2 SNEGSKA (reference sequence). The CDR3 is made up of 11 amino acids. V lost 6 bases and J 0 bases, leaving 6 bases between the germline ends. The CDR3 spells CSARSSYEQYF. CDR3 nucleotides: TGCAGTGCCCGGAGCTCCTACGAGCAGTACTTC.

This clone was recorded a few times. The chain combines TRBV5-1 with TRBJ1-1; D call uncertain. Trimming took 5 bases from V and 1 from J, leaving 6 bases between them. Looked up from germline, CDR1 is SGHRS and CDR2 is YFSETQ. The CDR3 contains 12 residues. The CDR3 sequence is CASRSGNTEAFF. CDR3 DNA sequence: TGCGCCAGCAGATCGGGGAACACTGAAGCTTTCTTT.

This clone came up a few times. The chain has TRBV7-2 and TRBJ1-2; D is uncertain. The V end was cut by 5 bases, the J end by 4 bases, with 26 bases between. Germline assignment: CDR1 SGHTA and CDR2 FQGNSA. There are 18 residues in the CDR3. The CDR3 nucleotides are TGTGCCAGCAGCGTGGGCGGAGGTCTCAGGCGACTCCCCTATGGCTACACCTTC. Translation: CASSVGGGLRRLPYGYTF. Filled out from reference TRBV7-2 and TRBJ1-2, the complete variable domain reads GAGVSQSPSNKVTEKGKDVELRCDPISGHTALYWYRQSLGQGLEFLIYFQGNSAPDKSGLPSDRFSAERTGGSVSTLTIQRTQQEDSAVYLCASSVGGGLRRLPYGYTFGSGTRLTVV.

A few counts support this clone. V is TRBV7-2 and J is TRBJ2-4; 9 nucleotides match TRBD2. CDR1 is SGHTA, CDR2 FQGNSA, per germline. Trimming took 0 bases from V and 12 from J; bases not matched to a gene: 12. The CDR3 spans 16 residues. Written as DNA, the CDR3 is TGTGCCAGCAGCTTAGCGAGCAGCGGGAGGCCAATCACTCAGTACTTC. Protein sequence: CASSLASSGRPITQYF.